One and the same sample provided the 26 T cell receptor beta chains below, sequenced in a study of blood T cell repertoires in COVID-19 (dated by TCRdb to the early 2020s). Libraries were prepared through the immunoSEQ multiplex PCR assay. TCRdb holds this immuneACCESS table with in-frame rearrangements only. Some clones are missing; in checked studies, unresolved V genes explain under half, and the rest has no known cause. The sample table contains 200,000 to 250,000 clones; only one count was recorded for 80% to 90% of them. The top ten hold roughly 7.2% of the sample. Sequences were obtained from PBMCs or T cells enriched from blood (not recorded which). These receptors originate from a man aged 30 to 39 in a cohort exposed to, infected with or recovered from COVID-19 (not recorded which).

The chain couples TRBV21-1 to TRBJ2-7; TRBD2 was called by the table and not checked on the DNA. TRBV21-1 is designated a pseudogene. CDR3 size: 11 residues. The CDR3 nucleotides read TGTGCCAGCGCAGGATCGGGGGAGCAGTACTTC. Protein: CASAGSGEQYF.

The rearrangement links TRBV5-1 to TRBJ2-6; 9 bases are a match to TRBD1. Germline trimming cut 4 bases from V and 0 bases from J; bases unmatched to any gene: 8. CDR1 and CDR2 (germline): SGHRS, YFSETQ. The CDR3 runs to 18 residues. Here the CDR3 DNA reads TGCGCCAGCAGCCTACCGGGACAGGGTGACTCTGGGGCCAACGTCCTGACTTTC. It yields the protein CASSLPGQGDSGANVLTF.

The V call is TRBV6-2 or TRBV6-3, the J call TRBJ2-7, with 15 nucleotides matching TRBD2. Per germline, CDR1 MNHEY and CDR2 SVGEGT. This CDR3 region has 17 residues. J lost 2 bases, V lost 3 bases, and 5 bases had no gene match. In DNA form, the CDR3 reads TGTGCCAGCAGTTATGGGGGACTAGCGGGAGGTACCTACGAGCAGTACTTC. Amino acid sequence: CASSYGGLAGGTYEQYF.

Only a few counts were recorded for this clone. CDR3 coding DNA: TGTGCCAGCTCATCGGGACAGGGAGGAACCCACGAGCAGTACTTC. Protein: CASSSGQGGTHEQYF. The genes are TRBV18 and TRBJ2-7; 9 bases map to TRBD1. In germline, CDR1 is KGHSH, CDR2 LQKENI. Trimming at V came to 5 bases and at J to 5 bases, leaving 10 bases not matched to a gene. The CDR3 extends over 15 amino acids.

The CDR3 DNA is TGTGCCAGCAGTCTTAGCGGGAGGGCCGGGGAAGATACGCAGTATTTT. The encoded protein is CASSLSGRAGEDTQYF. The rearrangement joins TRBV28 to TRBJ2-3, with 11 bases aligning to TRBD2. Germline lookup yields CDR1 MDHEN and CDR2 SYDVKM. The V segment lost 5 bases and the J segment 5 bases; nucleotides outside the gene matches: 9. The CDR3 totals 16 residues.

This chain links TRBV6-5 with TRBJ1-3; D is possibly TRBD1 (5 bases). The germline gives CDR1 MNHEY, CDR2 SVGAGI. V shed 6 bases and J shed 3 bases, with 12 bases lying between them. CDR3 length: 14 amino acids. In DNA form, the CDR3 reads TGTGCCAGCAGCCTCGACAGAGTTGGAAACACCATATATTTT. Residues: CASSLDRVGNTIYF.

This clone turned up a few times. The chain has TRBV18 and TRBJ2-5, with TRBD2 matching over 9 bases. The V gene end was trimmed by 3 bases and the J gene end by 4 bases; junction bases not matched to a gene: 9. The germline V gene has CDR1 KGHSH and CDR2 LQKENI. This CDR3 has 16 residues. CDR3 bases: TGTGCCAGCTCACCTGGAAGCGGGGGGTCCGGAGAGACCCAGTACTTC. Translated: CASSPGSGGSGETQYF.

V usage is TRBV19 and J usage is TRBJ2-7; 10 nucleotides line up with TRBD1. CDR1 is LNHDA, CDR2 SQIVND, per germline (reference sequence). After removal of 4 bases from V and 2 bases from J, the junction contained 5 bases not matched to a gene. CDR3 length equals 15 residues. CDR3: CASSTPGQGTYEQYF. The CDR3 region has the DNA TGTGCCAGTAGTACACCGGGACAGGGGACCTACGAGCAGTACTTC.

The chain combines TRBV28 with TRBJ1-2; 11 nucleotides match TRBD1. Losses at the gene ends were 2 bases for V and 4 bases for J; bases not matched to a gene: 9. Germline loops: CDR1 MDHEN, CDR2 SYDVKM. This CDR3 has 17 amino acids. CDR3 loop: CASSLAGTGGLGYGYTF. In nucleotides, the CDR3 is TGTGCCAGCAGTTTAGCCGGGACAGGGGGTCTCGGCTATGGCTACACCTTC.

The CDR3 DNA is TGTGCCAGCAGCCACCTCCTAGCGGGCACAGATACGCAGTATTTT. Its protein product is CASSHLLAGTDTQYF. V gene TRBV7-2 combines with J gene TRBJ2-3, with 7 bases that match TRBD2. CDR3 length: 15 amino acids. Germline V gene sequence: CDR1 SGHTA, CDR2 FQGNSA. J was trimmed by 1 base and V by 5 bases; bases with no gene match: 6.

This clone showed up just a few times. J is TRBJ2-6 and V is TRBV11-3; tentative D call: TRBD2 (5 bases). CDR1 and CDR2 from the germline V gene are SGHNT and YENEEA. V lost 4 bases, J lost 0 bases, and 16 bases lay in between. There are 18 residues in the CDR3. The CDR3 sequence is CASSSPRGNFSGANVLTF. The CDR3 bases are TGTGCCAGCAGCTCCCCCCGGGGAAACTTCTCTGGGGCCAACGTCCTGACTTTC.

V gene TRBV7-2 combines with J gene TRBJ1-2; 7 bases agree with TRBD1. Germline CDR1 and CDR2: SGHTA and FQGNSA. The CDR3 extends over 14 amino acids. V shed 5 bases, J shed 3 bases, and the junction held 6 bases outside the gene matches. CDR3 nucleotide sequence: TGTGCCAGCAGCGGGAACAGGGGTGACTATGGCTACACCTTC. It translates to CASSGNRGDYGYTF.

V and J are TRBV19 and TRBJ2-1, with 8 positions matching TRBD1. The CDR3 spans 16 residues. J gave up 2 bases and V 3 bases, and 6 bases lay outside the gene matches. Germline CDR1 reads LNHDA; CDR2 reads SQIVND (reference sequence). DNA of the CDR3: TGTGCCAGTAGTATCGGACAGGGTATAGCCTACAATGAGCAGTTCTTC. This encodes CASSIGQGIAYNEQFF.

The CDR3 DNA reads as TGCGCCAGCAGCCAGAGGGACAGAGTCTATGGCTACACCTTC. This encodes CASSQRDRVYGYTF. V gene TRBV4-3 combines with J gene TRBJ1-2, with TRBD1 identical over 7 bases. Germline CDR1 LGHNA, CDR2 YSLEER. The V segment lost 3 bases and the J segment 4 bases; nucleotides outside the gene matches: 5. There are 14 residues in the CDR3.

This clone is judged medium-sized. Distinct nucleotide sequences in the sample also encode this CDR3. The V call is TRBV6-5, the J call TRBJ2-7; unclear D gene. Germline CDR1 reads MNHEY; CDR2 reads SVGAGI. The CDR3 consists of 13 residues. V was pared by 6 bases and J by 1 base, with 10 bases between. The CDR3 protein is CASRQRESYEQYF. CDR3 DNA: TGTGCCAGCAGGCAGCGCGAGTCCTACGAGCAGTACTTC.

In this sample, this clone turned up once. The V and J genes are TRBV5-1 and TRBJ1-3, with D tentatively TRBD1 (5 bases). Trimming removed 4 bases from V and 0 bases from J, with 11 bases in between. The V gene's germline CDR1 is SGHRS and CDR2 YFSETQ. This CDR3 is built from 15 residues. CDR3 residues: CASSLRAGSGNTIYF. CDR3 in DNA: TGCGCCAGCAGCCTCAGGGCAGGCTCTGGAAACACCATATATTTT.

This chain uses TRBV3-1 (or the pseudogene TRBV3-2) with TRBJ1-2; tentative D call: TRBD1 (5 bases). V lost 0 bases and J 9 bases, leaving 14 bases between the germline ends. The CDR3 contains 14 residues. Germline CDR1 reads LGHDT; CDR2 reads YNNKEL (reference sequence). The CDR3 region has the DNA TGTGCCAGCAGCCAAGACCAGGGCCCCCAAAGCTACACCTTC. Amino acid sequence: CASSQDQGPQSYTF.

This clone showed up just a few times. The V call is TRBV19, the J call TRBJ1-4, with unresolved D. Germline lookup yields CDR1 LNHDA and CDR2 SQIVND (reference sequence). The CDR3 is 12 residues long. V was trimmed by 8 bases and J by 7 bases, leaving 11 bases between them. CDR3 region: CASEGSGEKLFF. The CDR3 bases are TGTGCCAGTGAAGGGAGCGGTGAAAAACTGTTTTTT.

V and J are TRBV27 and TRBJ1-5; 7 nucleotides line up with TRBD1. Germline CDR1 and CDR2: MNHEY and SMNVEV (reference sequence). Trimming cost V 2 bases and J 2 bases; bases outside gene matches: 3. The CDR3 consists of 15 residues. The CDR3 sequence: CASSLNQGGNQPQHF. Written as DNA, the CDR3 is TGTGCCAGCAGTTTAAATCAGGGGGGCAATCAGCCCCAGCATTTT.

The J gene is TRBJ2-7, the V gene TRBV28; 15 nucleotides agree with TRBD2. J lost 3 bases, V lost 2 bases, and 5 bases had no gene match. This CDR3 region has 17 residues. CDR1 and CDR2 (germline): MDHEN, SYDVKM. The CDR3 sequence is CASSLGGLAGGGYEQYF. Here the CDR3 DNA reads TGTGCCAGCAGTTTAGGGGGACTAGCGGGAGGAGGCTACGAGCAGTACTTC. Full variable domain (rest looked up from reference TRBV28 and TRBJ2-7): DVKVTQSSRYLVKRTGEKVFLECVQDMDHENMFWYRQDPGLGLRLIYFSYDVKMKEKGDIPEGYSVSREKKERFSLILESASTNQTSMYLCASSLGGLAGGGYEQYFGPGTRLTVT.

This rearrangement joins TRBV3-1 (or the pseudogene TRBV3-2) to TRBJ1-2; tentatively, D is TRBD1 (5 bases). The CDR3 is 16 amino acids. V was trimmed by 5 bases and J by 2 bases, leaving 18 bases between them. CDR1 and CDR2 (germline): LGHDT, YNNKEL (reference sequence). CDR3 coding DNA: TGTGCCAGCAGCATCCGACAGCGTTCACCAAACTATGGCTACACCTTC. Translation gives CASSIRQRSPNYGYTF.

The chain carries TRBV10-3 and TRBJ2-1, with D possibly being TRBD2 (6 bases). Germline lookup yields CDR1 ENHRY and CDR2 SYGVKD. Trimming left V 3 bases short and J 10 bases short, with 25 bases between. CDR3 size: 17 residues. The CDR3 bases are TGTGCCATCAGTGACAACAAGGAGGGAATATCGACGGGGGAGCAGTTCTTC. As protein: CAISDNKEGISTGEQFF.

The gene calls are TRBV6-1 and TRBJ2-1; no reliable D call. CDR3 length: 11 amino acids. Trimming took off 3 bases at V and 6 bases at J, with 3 bases between the two ends. From germline, CDR1 is MNHNS and CDR2 SASEGT. In DNA, the CDR3 is TGTGCCAGCAGTGACCTCAATGAGCAGTTCTTC. As protein: CASSDLNEQFF.

The genes are TRBV18 and TRBJ2-1, with 11 positions matching TRBD1. The length of the CDR3 is 15 residues. V gave up 3 bases and J gave up 2 bases; unmatched junction bases: 0. The germline gives CDR1 KGHSH, CDR2 LQKENI. The CDR3 here is CASSPGQGAYNEQFF. CDR3 sequence (DNA): TGTGCCAGCTCACCGGGACAGGGGGCCTACAATGAGCAGTTCTTC.

The rearrangement uses TRBV15 and TRBJ2-5; D possibly corresponds to TRBD1 (6 bases). The CDR3 contains 14 residues. Trimming took off 5 bases at V and 2 bases at J, with 12 bases between the two ends. Germline lookup yields CDR1 LNHNV and CDR2 YYDKDF (reference sequence). The CDR3 DNA reads TGTGCCACCAGCTTACAACAGGGTCAAGAGACCCAGTACTTC. Translated: CATSLQQGQETQYF.

This sequence joins TRBV7-8 and TRBJ1-2, with D perhaps TRBD1 (6 bases). Germline CDR1 is SGHVS and CDR2 is FQNEAQ. The CDR3 runs 16 residues. Trimming left V 0 bases short and J 0 bases short, with 11 bases between. As DNA, the CDR3 is TGTGCCAGCAGCTTAGCCCGACAGGCAGCTAACTATGGCTACACCTTC. Translation gives CASSLARQAANYGYTF.